This T cell receptor beta chain derives from a study of blood T cells in healthy people across ages. Study observations and caveats: As naive T cell percentage varied, TCR beta diversity correlated strongly with it. One million T cells yielded diversity estimates that were considered underestimates.

Per sample, a minimum of 7 million PBMCs were isolated. Worth noting for this clonotype: Its antigen is undetermined.

This CDR3 has 14 residues. From germline, CDR1 is DFQATT and CDR2 SNEGSKA (reference sequence). The junction had 7 bases not matched to a gene; V was cut back by 2 bases and J by 3 bases. Then a second PCR, running about 6 to 11 cycles, was carried out with a sample-barcoded 5' primer and a J-beta primer mix. Carrying 12 random nucleotides, a template-switch adaptor labeled each individual cDNA molecule. TCRdb re-called the 5' RACE reads with MiXCR, one entry per CDR3 protein. The sample consists of roughly 1.4 million distinct CDR3 sequences, roughly 64% of them appearing once. This TCR was sampled from a man between 18 and 29 years old in good health. The chain couples TRBV20-1 to TRBJ2-7; 7 bases align to TRBD1. Sequencing was carried out using blood. As DNA, the CDR3 is TGCAGTGCTAGAACCGGACAGGACTTCTACGAGCAGTACTTC. Translation: CSARTGQDFYEQYF.